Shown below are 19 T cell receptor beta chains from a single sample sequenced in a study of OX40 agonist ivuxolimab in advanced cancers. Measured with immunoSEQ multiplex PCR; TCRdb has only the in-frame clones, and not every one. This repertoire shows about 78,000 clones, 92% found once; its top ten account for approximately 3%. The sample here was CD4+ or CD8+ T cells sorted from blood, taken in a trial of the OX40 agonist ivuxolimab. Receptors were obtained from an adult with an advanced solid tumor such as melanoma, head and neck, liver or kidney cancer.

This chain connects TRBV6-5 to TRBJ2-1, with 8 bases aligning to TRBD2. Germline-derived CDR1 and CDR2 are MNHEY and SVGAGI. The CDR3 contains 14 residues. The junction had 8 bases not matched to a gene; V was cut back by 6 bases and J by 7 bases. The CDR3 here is CASSLRGGGNEQFF. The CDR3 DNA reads TGTGCCAGCAGCCTCCGGGGGGGAGGGAATGAGCAGTTCTTC.

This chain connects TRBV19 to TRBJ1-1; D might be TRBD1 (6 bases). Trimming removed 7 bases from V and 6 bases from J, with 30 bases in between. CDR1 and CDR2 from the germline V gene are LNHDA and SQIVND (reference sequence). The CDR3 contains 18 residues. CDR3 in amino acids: CASNPSDGRGKIRAEAFF. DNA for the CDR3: TGTGCCAGTAACCCATCCGACGGCAGGGGCAAAATTCGCGCTGAAGCTTTCTTT.

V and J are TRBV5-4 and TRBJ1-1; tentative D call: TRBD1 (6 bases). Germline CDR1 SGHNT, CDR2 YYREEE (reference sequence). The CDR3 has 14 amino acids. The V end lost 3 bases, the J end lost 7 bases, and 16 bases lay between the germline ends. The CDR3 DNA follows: TGTGCCAGCAGCTCCATGGGGGGGGGCGGTGAAGCTTTCTTT. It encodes CASSSMGGGGEAFF.

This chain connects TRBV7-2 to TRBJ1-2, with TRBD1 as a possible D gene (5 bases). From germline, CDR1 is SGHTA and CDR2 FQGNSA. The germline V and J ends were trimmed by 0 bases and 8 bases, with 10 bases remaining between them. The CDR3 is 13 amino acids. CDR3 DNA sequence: TGTGCCAGCAGCTTAGCCGGGACTCGGGGCTACACCTTC. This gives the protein CASSLAGTRGYTF.

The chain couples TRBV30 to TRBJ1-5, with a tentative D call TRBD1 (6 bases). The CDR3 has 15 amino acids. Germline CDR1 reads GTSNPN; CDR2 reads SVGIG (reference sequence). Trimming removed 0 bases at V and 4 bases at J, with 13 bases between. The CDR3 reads CAWSVGGSANQPQHF. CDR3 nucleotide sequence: TGTGCCTGGAGTGTAGGGGGATCCGCAAATCAGCCCCAGCATTTT.

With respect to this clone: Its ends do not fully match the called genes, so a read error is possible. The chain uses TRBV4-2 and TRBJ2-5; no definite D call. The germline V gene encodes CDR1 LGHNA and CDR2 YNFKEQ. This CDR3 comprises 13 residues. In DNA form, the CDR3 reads TGTGCCAGCAGCCAAGACTACCAAGATACCCAGTACTTC. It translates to CASSQDYQDTQYF.

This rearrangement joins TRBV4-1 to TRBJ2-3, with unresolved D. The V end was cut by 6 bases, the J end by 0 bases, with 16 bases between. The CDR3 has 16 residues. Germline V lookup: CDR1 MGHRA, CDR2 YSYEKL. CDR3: CASSPSRWGSTDTQYF. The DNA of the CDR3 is TGCGCCAGCAGTCCCTCAAGGTGGGGAAGCACAGATACGCAGTATTTT.

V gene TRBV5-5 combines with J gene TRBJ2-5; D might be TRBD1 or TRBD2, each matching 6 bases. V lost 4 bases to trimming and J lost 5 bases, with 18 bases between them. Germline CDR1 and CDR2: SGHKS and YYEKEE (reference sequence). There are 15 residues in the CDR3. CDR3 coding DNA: TGTGCCAGCAGCCGTAGTGGGGGGCTGGGTGAGACCCAGTACTTC. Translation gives CASSRSGGLGETQYF.

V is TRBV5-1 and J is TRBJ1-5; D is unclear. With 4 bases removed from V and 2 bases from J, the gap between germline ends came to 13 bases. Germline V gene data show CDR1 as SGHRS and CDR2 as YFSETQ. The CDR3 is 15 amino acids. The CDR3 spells CASSRDGYGNQPQHF. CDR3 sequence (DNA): TGCGCCAGCAGCCGGGATGGGTATGGCAATCAGCCCCAGCATTTT.

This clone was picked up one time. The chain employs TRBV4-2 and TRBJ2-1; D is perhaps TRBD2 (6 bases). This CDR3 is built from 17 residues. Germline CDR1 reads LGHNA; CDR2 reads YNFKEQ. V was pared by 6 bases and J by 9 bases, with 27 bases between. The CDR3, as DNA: TGTGCCAGCAGTCTCGGTGGGGCGGGGAGAAGTTTTGGTGAGCAGTTCTTC. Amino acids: CASSLGGAGRSFGEQFF.

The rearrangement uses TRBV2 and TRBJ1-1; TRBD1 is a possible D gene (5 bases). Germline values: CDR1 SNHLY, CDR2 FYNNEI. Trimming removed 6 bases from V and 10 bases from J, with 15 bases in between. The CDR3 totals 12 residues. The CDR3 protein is CASSRDREGAFF. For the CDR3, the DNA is TGTGCCAGCAGCCGGGACCGCGAGGGAGCTTTCTTT.

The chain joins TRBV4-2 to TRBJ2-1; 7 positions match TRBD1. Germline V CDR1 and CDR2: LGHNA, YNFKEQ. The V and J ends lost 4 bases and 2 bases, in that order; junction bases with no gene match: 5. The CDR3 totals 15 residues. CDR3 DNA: TGTGCCAGCAGCCCGGTGGACAGGACCTACAATGAGCAGTTCTTC. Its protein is CASSPVDRTYNEQFF.

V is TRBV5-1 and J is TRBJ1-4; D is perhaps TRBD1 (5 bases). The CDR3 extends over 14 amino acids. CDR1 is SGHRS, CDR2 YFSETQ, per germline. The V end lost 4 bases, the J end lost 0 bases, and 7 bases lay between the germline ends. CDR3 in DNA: TGCGCCAGCAGCAAGACAGCAACTAATGAAAAACTGTTTTTT. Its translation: CASSKTATNEKLFF.

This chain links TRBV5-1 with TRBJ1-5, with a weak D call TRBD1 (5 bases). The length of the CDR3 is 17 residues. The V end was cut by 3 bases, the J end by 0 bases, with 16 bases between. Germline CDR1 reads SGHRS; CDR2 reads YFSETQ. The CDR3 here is CASSYGTNTISNQPQHF. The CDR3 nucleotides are TGCGCCAGCAGCTACGGGACGAACACGATTAGCAATCAGCCCCAGCATTTT.

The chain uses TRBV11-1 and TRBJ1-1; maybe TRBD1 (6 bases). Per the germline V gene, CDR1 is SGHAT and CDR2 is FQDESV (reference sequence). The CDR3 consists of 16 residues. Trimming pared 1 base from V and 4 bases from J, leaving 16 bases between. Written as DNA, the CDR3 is TGTGCCAGCAGCTTAGGGAACCCAGGGGCGGCCACTGAAGCTTTCTTT. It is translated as CASSLGNPGAATEAFF.

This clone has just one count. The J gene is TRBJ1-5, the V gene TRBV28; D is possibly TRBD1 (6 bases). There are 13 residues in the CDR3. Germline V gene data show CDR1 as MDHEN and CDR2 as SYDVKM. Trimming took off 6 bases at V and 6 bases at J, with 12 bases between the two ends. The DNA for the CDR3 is TGTGCCAGCAGGGACGAAGGGGGTCAGCCCCAGCATTTT. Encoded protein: CASRDEGGQPQHF.

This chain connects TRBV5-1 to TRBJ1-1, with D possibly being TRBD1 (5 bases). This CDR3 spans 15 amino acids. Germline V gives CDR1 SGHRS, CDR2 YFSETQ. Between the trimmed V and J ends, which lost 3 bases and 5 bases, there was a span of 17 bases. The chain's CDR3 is CASSSTLGAGTEAFF. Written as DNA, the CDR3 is TGCGCCAGCAGCTCGACTCTCGGGGCGGGGACTGAAGCTTTCTTT.

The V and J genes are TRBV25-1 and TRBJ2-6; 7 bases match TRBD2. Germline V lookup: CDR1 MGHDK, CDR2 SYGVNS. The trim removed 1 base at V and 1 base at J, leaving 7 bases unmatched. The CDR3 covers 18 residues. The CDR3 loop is CASSEWGGIRSGANVLTF. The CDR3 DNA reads TGTGCCAGCAGTGAATGGGGAGGGATAAGGTCTGGGGCCAACGTCCTGACTTTC.

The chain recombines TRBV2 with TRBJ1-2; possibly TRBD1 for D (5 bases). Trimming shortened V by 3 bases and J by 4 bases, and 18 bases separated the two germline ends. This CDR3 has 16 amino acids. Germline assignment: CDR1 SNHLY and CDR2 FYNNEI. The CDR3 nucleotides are TGTGCCAGCAGTGACAAGGGACCGCGCTTAGGCTATGGCTACACCTTC. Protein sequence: CASSDKGPRLGYGYTF. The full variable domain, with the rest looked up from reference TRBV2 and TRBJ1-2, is EPEVTQTPSHQVTQMGQEVILRCVPISNHLYFYWYRQILGQKVEFLVSFYNNEISEKSEIFDDQFSVERPDGSNFTLKIRSTKLEDSAMYFCASSDKGPRLGYGYTFGSGTRLTVV.